These 15 T cell receptor beta chains originate from one sample sequenced in a study of post-analysis software for immune sequencing data. Antigens for these TCRs are unknown. Unique-molecular-identifier-tagged TCR beta cDNA libraries were used. TCRdb redid the calling of the PCR reads with MiXCR, one entry per CDR3 protein. The sample holds under 900,000 distinct CDR3 sequences, about 53% seen once. Study results and caveats: A few TRBV segments appeared more often in patients than in controls, and TRBV5-6, TRBV5-1 and TRBV20-1 were among these.

The material sequenced was blood. These receptors originate from a girl aged 10 to 17 with multiple sclerosis.

The genes are TRBV5-1 and TRBJ2-1; no clear D gene. Trimming pared 4 bases from V and 0 bases from J, leaving 14 bases between. Per the germline V gene, CDR1 is SGHRS and CDR2 is YFSETQ. The CDR3 extends over 16 amino acids. CDR3 nucleotides: TGCGCCAGCAGCCCACGACGAGCAAGCTCCTACAATGAGCAGTTCTTC. Protein product: CASSPRRASSYNEQFF.

V and J are TRBV5-1 and TRBJ2-2; D is perhaps TRBD2 (6 bases). The germline V and J ends were trimmed by 5 bases and 5 bases, with 16 bases remaining between them. Germline CDR1 reads SGHRS; CDR2 reads YFSETQ. This CDR3 spans 15 amino acids. The CDR3 sequence: CASRGLGRETGELFF. The CDR3 DNA is TGCGCCAGCAGAGGTTTAGGGCGGGAAACCGGGGAGCTGTTTTTT.

In this sample, this clonotype turned up a few times. The genes are TRBV6-5 and TRBJ1-2; no clear D. The germline CDR1 and CDR2 sequences are MNHEY and SVGAGI. The CDR3 contains 13 residues. Trimming left V 2 bases short and J 8 bases short, with 12 bases between. The CDR3 coding sequence is TGTGCCAGCAGTTACGACCGCGGGGAGGGCTACACCTTC. Protein: CASSYDRGEGYTF.

J is TRBJ1-2 and V is TRBV6-1, with D possibly being TRBD1 (5 bases). This CDR3 is built from 14 residues. Germline-derived CDR1 and CDR2 are MNHNS and SASEGT. V dropped 2 bases and J dropped 5 bases, with 12 bases sitting between them. The DNA for the CDR3 is TGTGCCAGCAGTGAAAGTAGGGGTTGTTATGGCTACACCTTC. Translating it yields CASSESRGCYGYTF.

This clonotype was detected only a few times. The genes are TRBV20-1 and TRBJ2-5, with D perhaps being TRBD1 or TRBD2 (6 bases each). The CDR3 is 14 residues long. V lost 1 base and J 4 bases, leaving 13 bases between the germline ends. The germline gives CDR1 DFQATT, CDR2 SNEGSKA (reference sequence). Here the CDR3 DNA reads TGCAGTGCTAGAGCGTACCGGGGGCCAGAGACCCAGTACTTC. Protein product: CSARAYRGPETQYF.

The chain carries TRBV2 and TRBJ2-5; 7 bases are a match to TRBD1. With V trimmed by 11 bases and J by 2 bases, 5 bases remained unmatched. There are 12 residues in the CDR3. Germline V gives CDR1 SNHLY, CDR2 FYNNEI. The DNA for the CDR3 is TGTGCCTCCACGGGACAGCAAGAGACCCAGTACTTC. Translated, it gives CASTGQQETQYF.

CDR3 amino acids: CASSDEAGSNEQFF. Written as DNA, the CDR3 is TGTGCCAGCAGTGATGAGGCAGGGTCGAATGAGCAGTTCTTC. The chain is built from TRBV2 and TRBJ2-1; the D gene is possibly TRBD1 (5 bases). Trimming stripped 3 bases from V and 7 bases from J, with 13 bases between. CDR1 SNHLY and CDR2 FYNNEI come from the germline V gene. The CDR3 runs to 14 residues.

The chain links TRBV14 to TRBJ2-1, with D possibly TRBD2 on 5 matching bases. Trimming pared 4 bases from V and 4 bases from J, leaving 8 bases between. Germline loops: CDR1 SGHDN, CDR2 FVKESK. The CDR3 totals 13 residues. CDR3 sequence reads: CASSLSAYNEQFF. The CDR3 DNA reads as TGTGCCAGCAGCCTTAGCGCGTACAATGAGCAGTTCTTC.

This clonotype has only a few counts. V and J are TRBV29-1 and TRBJ1-2, with D unresolved. V was pared by 6 bases and J by 7 bases, with 15 bases between. This CDR3 is 12 amino acids long. Germline loops: CDR1 SQVTM, CDR2 ANQGSEA. As DNA, the CDR3 is TGCAGCGTCCGTTTGTGGGGAGGTGGCTACACCTTC. This translates into CSVRLWGGGYTF.

This sequence joins TRBV19 and TRBJ2-7; D is perhaps TRBD1 or TRBD2 (5 bases each). With 4 bases removed from V and 2 bases from J, the gap between germline ends came to 12 bases. This CDR3 has 14 residues. The germline gives CDR1 LNHDA, CDR2 SQIVND (reference sequence). In DNA, the CDR3 is TGTGCCAGTAGTACGGGACCGGACACCTACGAGCAGTACTTC. It translates to CASSTGPDTYEQYF.

The gene calls are TRBV15 and TRBJ1-2; D unclear. Trimming took 0 bases from V and 4 from J, leaving 9 bases between them. Looked up from germline, CDR1 is LNHNV and CDR2 is YYDKDF (reference sequence). The CDR3 is 14 residues long. CDR3 DNA sequence: TGTGCCACCAGCAGAGAGGTCCGGGGCTATGGCTACACCTTC. Its protein is CATSREVRGYGYTF. The full variable domain, with the rest looked up from reference TRBV15 and TRBJ1-2, is DAMVIQNPRYQVTQFGKPVTLSCSQTLNHNVMYWYQQKSSQAPKLLFHYYDKDFNNEADTPDNFQSRRPNTSFCFLDIRSPGLGDTAMYLCATSREVRGYGYTFGSGTRLTVV.

V gene TRBV14 combines with J gene TRBJ2-1; no clear D. The CDR3 spans 16 residues. V gave up 4 bases and J gave up 9 bases, with 22 bases separating them. Germline V gene data show CDR1 as SGHDN and CDR2 as FVKESK. CDR3 loop: CASSRPAGRSSGEQFF. Written as DNA, the CDR3 is TGTGCCAGCAGCCGTCCCGCTGGACGGTCATCGGGTGAGCAGTTCTTC.

This clonotype was counted a few times. This chain connects TRBV20-1 to TRBJ2-7, with D unresolved. Germline CDR1 DFQATT, CDR2 SNEGSKA (reference sequence). The V end lost 3 bases, the J end lost 1 base, and 7 bases lay between the germline ends. This CDR3 contains 12 residues. For the CDR3, the DNA is TGCAGTGCTAGCATAGGGTCCTACGAGCAGTACTTC. Residues: CSASIGSYEQYF.

This clonotype turned up a few times. This sequence joins TRBV3-1 and TRBJ1-1, with no clear D. Germline V gene sequence: CDR1 LGHDT, CDR2 YNNKEL (reference sequence). Trimming cost V 8 bases and J 4 bases, with 8 bases left between them. The CDR3 has 11 amino acids. CDR3 nucleotide sequence: TGTGCCAGCGAGGGAGGCACTGAAGCTTTCTTT. It specifies CASEGGTEAFF.

The chain employs TRBV5-1 and TRBJ2-4, with D tentatively TRBD1 or TRBD2 (5 bases each). V was shortened by 1 base and J by 8 bases, with 16 bases between the two germline ends. The CDR3 runs to 15 residues. Germline V gene sequence: CDR1 SGHRS, CDR2 YFSETQ. CDR3 nucleotide sequence: TGCGCCAGCAGCTTGACCCGGGACCCGGAAGACATTCAGTACTTC. This translates into CASSLTRDPEDIQYF.